This paragraph reports one TCR beta chain. These data come from a study of T cells expressing NK-cell markers. TCRdb reprocessed the 5' RACE reads, keeping one entry per CDR3 protein, no DNA. Its listing shows 440,000 or so distinct CDR3 sequences. Material: blood T cells: a sorted CD56 or NKG2C T cell subset, CD4+ or CD8+ T cells, or bulk PBMC T cells (not recorded which). The receptor comes from a woman between 18 and 75 years old in good health.

CDR3 protein: CASSQDFGLAARNNEQFF. V and J are TRBV14 and TRBJ2-1; TCRdb names TRBD2, which stays unverified in the absence of DNA. CDR1 SGHDN and CDR2 FVKESK come from the germline V gene. This CDR3 comprises 18 residues.